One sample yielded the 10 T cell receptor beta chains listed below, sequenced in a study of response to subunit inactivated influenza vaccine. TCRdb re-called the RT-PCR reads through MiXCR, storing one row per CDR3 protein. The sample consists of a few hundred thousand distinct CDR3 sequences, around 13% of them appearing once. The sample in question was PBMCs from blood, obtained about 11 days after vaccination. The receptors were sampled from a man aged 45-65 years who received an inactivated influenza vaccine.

The CDR3 sequence is CASSSNRDQIGYEQYF. In nucleotides, the CDR3 is TGTGCCAGCAGCTCGAACAGGGATCAGATTGGGTACGAGCAGTACTTC. The chain combines TRBV12-3 or TRBV12-4 with TRBJ2-7; the D gene is possibly TRBD1 (6 bases). The CDR3 is 16 residues long. Trimming removed 6 bases at V and 4 bases at J, with 22 bases between.

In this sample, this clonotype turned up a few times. CDR3 nucleotide sequence: TGTGCCAGCAGCCCACTAGCGGGGACGATCTCCAATGAGCAGTTCTTC. It specifies CASSPLAGTISNEQFF. V gene TRBV6-4 combines with J gene TRBJ2-1, with 10 nucleotides matching TRBD2. The CDR3 is 16 residues long. Germline CDR1 MRHNA, CDR2 SNTAGT. J lost 6 bases, V lost 6 bases, and 11 bases had no gene match.

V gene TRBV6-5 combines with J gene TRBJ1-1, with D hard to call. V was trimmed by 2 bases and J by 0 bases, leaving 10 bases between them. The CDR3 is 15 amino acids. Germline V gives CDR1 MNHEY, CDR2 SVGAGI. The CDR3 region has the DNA TGTGCCAGCAGTTACCGGCACAGCATGAACACTGAAGCTTTCTTT. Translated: CASSYRHSMNTEAFF.

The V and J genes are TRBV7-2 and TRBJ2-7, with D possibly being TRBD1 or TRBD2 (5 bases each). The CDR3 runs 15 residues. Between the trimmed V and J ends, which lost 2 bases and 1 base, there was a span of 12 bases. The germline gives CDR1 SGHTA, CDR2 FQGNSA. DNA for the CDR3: TGTGCCAGCAGCTTAAGAGGGACGGAATCCTACGAGCAGTACTTC. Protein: CASSLRGTESYEQYF.

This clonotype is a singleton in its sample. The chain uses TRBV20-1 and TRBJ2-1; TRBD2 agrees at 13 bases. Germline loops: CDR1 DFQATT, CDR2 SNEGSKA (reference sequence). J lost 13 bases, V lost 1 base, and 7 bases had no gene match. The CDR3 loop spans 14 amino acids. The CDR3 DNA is TGCAGTGCTAGAGCACTAGCGGGAGGGGGTAGTCAGTTCTTC. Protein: CSARALAGGGSQFF.

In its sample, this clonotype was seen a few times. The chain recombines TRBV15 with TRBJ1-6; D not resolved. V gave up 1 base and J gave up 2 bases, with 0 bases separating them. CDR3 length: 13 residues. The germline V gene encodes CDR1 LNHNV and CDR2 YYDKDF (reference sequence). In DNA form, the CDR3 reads TGTGCCACCAGCAGAGCCTATAATTCACCCCTCCACTTT. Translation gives CATSRAYNSPLHF.

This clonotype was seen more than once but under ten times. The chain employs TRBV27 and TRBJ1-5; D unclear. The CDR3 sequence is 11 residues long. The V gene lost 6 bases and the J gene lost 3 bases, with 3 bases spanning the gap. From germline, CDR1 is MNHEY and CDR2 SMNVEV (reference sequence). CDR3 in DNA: TGTGCCAGCAGGGCCAATCAGCCCCAGCATTTT. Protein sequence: CASRANQPQHF.

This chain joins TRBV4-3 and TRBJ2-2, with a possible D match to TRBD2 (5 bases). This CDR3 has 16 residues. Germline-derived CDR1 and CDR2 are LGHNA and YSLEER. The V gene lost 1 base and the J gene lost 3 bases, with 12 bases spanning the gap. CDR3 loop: CASSQVAGLDTGELFF. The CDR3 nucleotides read TGCGCCAGCAGCCAAGTTGCGGGTTTAGACACCGGGGAGCTGTTTTTT.

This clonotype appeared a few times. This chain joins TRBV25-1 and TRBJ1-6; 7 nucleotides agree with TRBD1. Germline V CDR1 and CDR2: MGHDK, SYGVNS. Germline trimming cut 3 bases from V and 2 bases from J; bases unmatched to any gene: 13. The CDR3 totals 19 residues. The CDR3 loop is CASSETKTGRLAYNSPLHF. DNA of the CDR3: TGTGCCAGCAGTGAGACCAAGACAGGGAGATTGGCCTATAATTCACCCCTCCACTTT.

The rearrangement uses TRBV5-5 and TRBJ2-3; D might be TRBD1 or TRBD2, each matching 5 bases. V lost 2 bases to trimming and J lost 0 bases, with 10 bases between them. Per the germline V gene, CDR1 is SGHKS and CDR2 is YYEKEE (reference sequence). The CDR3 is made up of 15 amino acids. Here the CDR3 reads CASSFRGASTDTQYF. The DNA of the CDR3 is TGTGCCAGCAGCTTTAGAGGGGCGAGCACAGATACGCAGTATTTT.